This TCR beta chain was sequenced for a study of T-cell reconstitution after alpha-beta-depleted transplantation in children. For TCRbeta, the library was prepared with unique molecular identifiers. TCRdb itself ran the PCR reads through MiXCR, one entry per CDR3 protein. The sample contains hundreds of thousands of distinct CDR3 sequences, over 15% of which appear only once. The V gene lost 1 base and the J gene lost 0 bases, with 7 bases spanning the gap. The CDR3 has 15 residues. The germline CDR1 and CDR2 sequences are SEHNR and FQNEAQ (reference sequence). The sequencing here drew on PBMCs from the stem cell graft donor, taken from the stem cell graft. The rearrangement uses TRBV7-9 and TRBJ1-3; D ambiguous. This TCR was recovered from a human donor who donated a stem cell graft to a child with acute myeloid leukemia. This chain's CDR3 is CASSLDLLSGNTIYF. In DNA, the CDR3 is TGTGCCAGCAGCTTAGACCTGCTCTCTGGAAACACCATATATTTT.